A single sample gave rise to the 18 T cell receptor beta chains below, sequenced in a study of T cell responses to AZD1222 COVID-19 vaccine. The data were produced by immunoSEQ multiplex PCR, yet TCRdb's version contains in-frame clones alone and is incomplete. The profile shows 150,000 to 200,000 clones, 90% of them singletons. Sequencing used peripheral blood, obtained on day 0 of AZD1222 vaccination. The receptors were gathered from an adult in good health.

The J gene is TRBJ1-2, the V gene TRBV19; weak D call: TRBD1 (6 bases). This CDR3 contains 16 residues. Germline CDR1 is LNHDA and CDR2 is SQIVND (reference sequence). Trimming shortened V by 5 bases and J by 0 bases, and 16 bases separated the two germline ends. The CDR3: CASSSAGAVTNYGYTF. CDR3 sequence (DNA): TGTGCCAGTAGTTCCGCGGGGGCAGTCACTAACTATGGCTACACCTTC.

The CDR3 sequence is CSVAGTGDSLTYGYTF. The CDR3 nucleotides read TGCAGCGTGGCCGGGACAGGGGACTCGCTAACCTATGGCTACACCTTC. The V gene is TRBV29-1, the J gene TRBJ1-2; 10 bases agree with TRBD1. The junction had 14 bases not matched to a gene; V was cut back by 6 bases and J by 4 bases. The CDR3 runs to 16 residues. Germline assignment: CDR1 SQVTM and CDR2 ANQGSEA.

CDR3 protein: CASSLGGSYDEQYF. The CDR3 bases are TGCGCCAGCAGCTTGGGAGGCAGCTACGACGAGCAGTACTTC. J is TRBJ2-7 and V is TRBV5-1; D not certain. Germline CDR1 reads SGHRS; CDR2 reads YFSETQ. The V and J ends lost 0 bases and 5 bases respectively, with 12 bases between them. This CDR3 is built from 14 residues. Full variable domain (rest looked up from reference TRBV5-1 and TRBJ2-7): KAGVTQTPRYLIKTRGQQVTLSCSPISGHRSVSWYQQTPGQGLQFLFEYFSETQRNKGNFPGRFSGRQFSNSRSEMNVSTLELGDSALYLCASSLGGSYDEQYFGPGTRLTVT.

This chain uses TRBV5-8 with TRBJ1-5; 7 positions agree with TRBD1. The CDR3 runs 16 residues. Germline V gene lookup returns CDR1 SGHTS and CDR2 YDEGEE. With V trimmed by 0 bases and J by 3 bases, 6 bases remained unmatched. In DNA form, the CDR3 reads TGTGCCAGCAGCTTGGGGACAGGTCGGAACAATCAGCCCCAGCATTTT. Its protein is CASSLGTGRNNQPQHF. Based on the CDR3 plus reference TRBV5-8 and TRBJ1-5, the full variable domain is EAGVTQSPTHLIKTRGQQATLRCSPISGHTSVYWYQQALGLGLQFLLWYDEGEERNRGNFPPRFSGRQFPNYSSELNVNALELEDSALYLCASSLGTGRNNQPQHFGDGTRLSIL.

The genes are TRBV5-5 and TRBJ1-2, with 7 bases matching TRBD1. CDR1 and CDR2 from the germline V gene are SGHKS and YYEKEE (reference sequence). V shed 1 base, J shed 5 bases, and the junction held 5 bases outside the gene matches. The CDR3 is 14 amino acids. DNA for the CDR3: TGTGCCAGCAGCTTGAACAGGGGAGAATATGGCTACACCTTC. Protein product: CASSLNRGEYGYTF.

The chain uses TRBV6-2 or TRBV6-3 and TRBJ2-5, with TRBD2 matching 9 bases. Trimming at V came to 4 bases and at J to 0 bases, leaving 6 bases not matched to a gene. The germline CDR1 and CDR2 sequences are MNHEY and SVGEGT. The CDR3 runs to 16 residues. In DNA, the CDR3 is TGTGCCAGCAGTTTCTTGACTAGCGGCGACCAAGAGACCCAGTACTTC. Residues: CASSFLTSGDQETQYF.

The CDR3 spells CASSQDLRGLTEAFF. CDR3 DNA: TGCGCCAGCAGCCAAGATCTTAGGGGGCTGACTGAAGCTTTCTTT. This rearrangement joins TRBV4-3 to TRBJ1-1, with 7 bases lining up with TRBD1. Germline loops: CDR1 LGHNA, CDR2 YSLEER. V was clipped by 0 bases and J by 5 bases; unmatched bases: 6. The CDR3 is 15 amino acids.

J is TRBJ2-7 and V is TRBV2, with a tentative D call TRBD2 (6 bases). This CDR3 has 15 residues. Trimming stripped 2 bases from V and 3 bases from J, with 14 bases between. Germline V gene lookup returns CDR1 SNHLY and CDR2 FYNNEI. The CDR3 reads CASSEYSGYNYEQYF. In DNA, the CDR3 is TGTGCCAGCAGTGAATATAGCGGTTACAACTACGAGCAGTACTTC.

This clone was detected a few times. This chain uses TRBV18 with TRBJ1-3; D not resolved. Germline-derived CDR1 and CDR2 are KGHSH and LQKENI. V was shortened by 6 bases and J by 0 bases, with 15 bases between the two germline ends. This CDR3 comprises 16 residues. The CDR3 region is CASSQPGRSSGNTIYF. CDR3 nucleotide sequence: TGTGCCAGCTCCCAACCCGGTCGGTCCTCTGGAAACACCATATATTTT. Full variable domain (remainder filled in from reference TRBV18 and TRBJ1-3): NAGVMQNPRHLVRRRGQEARLRCSPMKGHSHVYWYRQLPEEGLKFMVYLQKENIIDESGMPKERFSAEFPKEGPSILRIQQVVRGDSAAYFCASSQPGRSSGNTIYFGEGSWLTVV.

This clone has only one observation. J is TRBJ1-1 and V is TRBV9; a weak D match, TRBD1 (5 bases). CDR1 and CDR2 from the germline V gene are SGDLS and YYNGEE. CDR3 size: 14 residues. The ends were cut back, 3 bases at V and 1 base at J, with 10 bases in the middle. The CDR3 is CASSAHGTNTEAFF. For the CDR3, the DNA is TGTGCCAGCAGCGCCCATGGGACGAACACTGAAGCTTTCTTT.

This clone has just one count. The chain joins TRBV4-3 to TRBJ1-2; D perhaps matches TRBD1 (5 bases). Germline lookup yields CDR1 LGHNA and CDR2 YSLEER. Trimming left V 0 bases short and J 8 bases short, with 7 bases between. The CDR3 is 12 amino acids. The CDR3 bases are TGCGCCAGCAGCCAAGAGGGGGACGGCTACACCTTC. Protein sequence: CASSQEGDGYTF.

The chain has TRBV25-1 and TRBJ1-1, with D hard to call. The V end was cut by 1 base, the J end by 6 bases, with 6 bases between. The CDR3 is 12 amino acids. Germline-derived CDR1 and CDR2 are MGHDK and SYGVNS. The CDR3 sequence: CASSEFGPEAFF. In nucleotides, the CDR3 is TGTGCCAGCAGTGAATTTGGACCTGAAGCTTTCTTT. Filled out from reference TRBV25-1 and TRBJ1-1, the complete variable domain reads EADIYQTPRYLVIGTGKKITLECSQTMGHDKMYWYQQDPGMELHLIHYSYGVNSTEKGDLSSESTVSRIRTEHFPLTLESARPSHTSQYLCASSEFGPEAFFGQGTRLTVV.

This clone was seen just once. The chain employs TRBV19 and TRBJ2-2; the D gene is possibly TRBD2 (5 bases). CDR1 is LNHDA, CDR2 SQIVND, per germline (reference sequence). Trimming removed 11 bases from V and 2 bases from J, with 15 bases in between. The CDR3 covers 14 residues. CDR3 bases: TGTGCCGCCAAGGACTGGAGAAACACCGGGGAGCTGTTTTTT. Translating it yields CAAKDWRNTGELFF.

The gene calls are TRBV19 and TRBJ1-1; perhaps TRBD1 as D (5 bases). Trimming stripped 3 bases from V and 5 bases from J, with 19 bases between. The CDR3 sequence is 16 residues long. Germline CDR1 reads LNHDA; CDR2 reads SQIVND (reference sequence). CDR3 loop: CASSMRAGSGYTEAFF. CDR3 nucleotide sequence: TGTGCCAGTAGTATGAGGGCAGGGAGTGGTTATACTGAAGCTTTCTTT.

There are a few counts of this clone. The chain joins TRBV18 to TRBJ2-2; D possibly matches TRBD1 or TRBD2 (5 bases each). The CDR3 has 15 residues. Trimming took 3 bases from V and 4 from J, leaving 12 bases between them. Germline V gives CDR1 KGHSH, CDR2 LQKENI. CDR3 protein: CASSPQGPGTGELFF. The CDR3 nucleotides read TGTGCCAGCTCACCTCAGGGACCTGGCACCGGGGAGCTGTTTTTT.

V gene TRBV4-1 combines with J gene TRBJ1-2, with 9 bases identical to TRBD1. Germline V gives CDR1 MGHRA, CDR2 YSYEKL. The junction had 10 bases not matched to a gene; V was cut back by 3 bases and J by 2 bases. CDR3 length: 17 residues. The CDR3 DNA is TGCGCCAGCAGCCAGGAACCTTCCGGGACAGGGAACTATGGCTACACCTTC. Protein sequence: CASSQEPSGTGNYGYTF.

V usage is TRBV6-2 or TRBV6-3 and J usage is TRBJ1-2; maybe TRBD1 (5 bases). Germline CDR1 reads MNHEY; CDR2 reads SVGEGT. V lost 2 bases to trimming and J lost 1 base, with 11 bases between them. This CDR3 spans 15 amino acids. The CDR3 loop reads CASSYRGHYNYGYTF. CDR3 nucleotide sequence: TGTGCCAGCAGTTACAGGGGCCATTATAACTATGGCTACACCTTC.

J is TRBJ2-7 and V is TRBV9; D gene uncertain. The V end lost 3 bases, the J end lost 4 bases, and 8 bases lay between the germline ends. The germline V gene encodes CDR1 SGDLS and CDR2 YYNGEE. The CDR3 has 12 residues. The CDR3 here is CASSGPDYEQYF. CDR3 DNA sequence: TGTGCCAGCAGCGGTCCGGATTACGAGCAGTACTTC.